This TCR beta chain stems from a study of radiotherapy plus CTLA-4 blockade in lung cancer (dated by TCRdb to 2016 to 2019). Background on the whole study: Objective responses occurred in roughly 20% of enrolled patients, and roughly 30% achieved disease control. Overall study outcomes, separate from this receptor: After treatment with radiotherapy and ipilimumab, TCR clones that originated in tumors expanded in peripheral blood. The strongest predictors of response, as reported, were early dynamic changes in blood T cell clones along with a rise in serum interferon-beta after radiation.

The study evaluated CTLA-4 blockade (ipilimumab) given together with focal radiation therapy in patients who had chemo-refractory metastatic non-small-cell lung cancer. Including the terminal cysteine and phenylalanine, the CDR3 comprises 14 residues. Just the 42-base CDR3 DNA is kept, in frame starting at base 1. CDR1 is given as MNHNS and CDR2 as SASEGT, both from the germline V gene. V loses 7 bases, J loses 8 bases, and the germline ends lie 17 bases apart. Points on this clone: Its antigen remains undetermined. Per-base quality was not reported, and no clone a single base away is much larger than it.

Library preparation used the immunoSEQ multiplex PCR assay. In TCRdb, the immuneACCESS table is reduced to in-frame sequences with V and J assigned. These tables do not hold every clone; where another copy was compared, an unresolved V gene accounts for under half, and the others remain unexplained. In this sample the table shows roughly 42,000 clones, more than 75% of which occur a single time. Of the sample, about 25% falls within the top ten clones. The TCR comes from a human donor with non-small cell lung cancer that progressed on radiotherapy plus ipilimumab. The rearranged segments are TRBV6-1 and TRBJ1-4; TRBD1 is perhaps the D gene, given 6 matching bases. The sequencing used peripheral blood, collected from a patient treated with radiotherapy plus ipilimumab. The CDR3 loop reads CASTGGGRTEKLFF. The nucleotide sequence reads TGTGCCAGCACCGGGGGGGGGCGAACCGAAAAACTGTTTTTT.